Listed below are T cell receptor beta chains from one sample, sequenced in a study of patients and donors after allogeneic stem cell transplantation. TCRdb processed the RT-PCR reads anew with MiXCR; each CDR3 protein has one entry. The data hold roughly 1,000 distinct CDR3 sequences, with about 0.4% observed a single time. The specimen sequenced was blood, either unsorted or a sorted T cell fraction (not recorded which). The receptors shown here come from a human donor who was either an allogeneic HSCT recipient or a stem cell or donor lymphocyte infusion donor (not recorded which). It is not recorded whose cells these are; they may come from a transplant donor. The CDR3 runs from the conserved cysteine through the conserved F or W. The D gene is left open where the match is weak. Some rows have no size entry. The others give once, few or many, or a class for an expanded clone.

V gene	J gene	clone size	D gene	CDR3 protein	CDR3 DNA
TRBV7-2	TRBJ1-5	few	.	CASSLAVNSNQPHHF	TGTGCCAGCAGCTTAGCGGTGAACAGCAATCAGCCCCACCATTTT
TRBV24-1	TRBJ2-1	medium-sized	TRBD2	CAPSRNSGMFF	TGTGCCCCCTCCCGGAATAGCGGGATGTTCTTC
TRBV7-9	TRBJ2-1	medium-sized	.	CASSLNEQMYNEQFF	TGTGCCAGCAGCCTCAATGAGCAGATGTACAATGAGCAGTTCTTC
TRBV10-3	TRBJ1-5	medium-sized	TRBD1	CAISETGAGQPQHF	TGTGCCATCAGTGAGACAGGGGCAGGTCAGCCCCAGCATTTT
TRBV6-4	TRBJ2-1	medium-sized	.	CASSDLYSGETNEQFF	TGTGCCAGCAGTGACCTGTACTCCGGGGAAACAAATGAGCAGTTCTTC
TRBV4-3	TRBJ2-7	many	TRBD2	CASSQDPLATYEQYF	TGCGCCAGCAGCCAAGATCCACTAGCGACCTACGAGCAGTACTTC
TRBV7-9	TRBJ2-1	medium-sized	.	CASSPLDEQFF	TGTGCCAGCAGCCCACTAGATGAGCAGTTCTTC
TRBV4-3	TRBJ1-2	large	.	CASSPQGGYGYTF	TGCGCCAGCAGCCCGCAGGGAGGGTATGGCTACACCTTC
TRBV28	TRBJ2-1	large	TRBD2	CASSLEEGGPENEQFF	TGTGCCAGCAGTCTCGAGGAGGGAGGGCCCGAGAATGAGCAGTTCTTC
TRBV29-1	TRBJ2-1	medium-sized	TRBD2	CSVVRGRAVEQFF	TGCAGCGTTGTACGTGGGAGGGCCGTTGAGCAGTTCTTC
TRBV12-3/TRBV12-4	TRBJ2-1	medium-sized	.	CASSLAHEQFF	TGTGCCAGCAGTTTAGCCCACGAGCAGTTCTTC
TRBV12-3/TRBV12-4	TRBJ1-5	large	TRBD1	CASSTGGGQPQHF	TGTGCCAGCAGTACAGGGGGCGGCCAGCCCCAGCATTTT
TRBV20-1	TRBJ2-2	.	.	CSARDRSRDTGELFF	TGCAGTGCTAGAGATAGGAGCAGGGACACCGGGGAGCTGTTTTTT
TRBV27	TRBJ1-1	medium-sized	.	CASTLGGNTEAFF	TGTGCCAGCACCCTTGGGGGGAACACTGAAGCTTTCTTT
TRBV12-3/TRBV12-4	TRBJ1-1	large	TRBD1	CASSTTGFNTEAFF	TGTGCCAGCAGTACGACAGGGTTTAACACTGAAGCTTTCTTT
TRBV12-3/TRBV12-4	TRBJ2-1	many	.	CASSSPPGGEQFF	TGTGCCAGCAGTTCCCCCCCTGGGGGTGAGCAGTTCTTC
TRBV6-2/TRBV6-3	TRBJ2-1	medium-sized	TRBD2	CARSSGERLAVINEQFF	TGTGCCAGGAGTTCGGGGGAACGACTAGCGGTTATCAATGAGCAGTTCTTC
TRBV6-4	TRBJ2-2	many	.	CASSGTVTGELFF	TGTGCCAGCAGTGGGACGGTCACCGGGGAGCTGTTTTTT
TRBV29-1	TRBJ2-1	large	TRBD2	CSVPLAGGFNEQFF	TGCAGCGTGCCACTAGCGGGAGGTTTCAATGAGCAGTTCTTC
TRBV6-2/TRBV6-3	TRBJ1-5	large	.	CASSYPSPGQPQHF	TGTGCCAGCAGTTACCCAAGCCCCGGTCAGCCCCAGCATTTT
TRBV7-9	TRBJ1-2	many	.	CASSETGRGYTF	TGTGCCAGCAGCGAGACAGGCCGCGGCTACACCTTC
TRBV10-3	TRBJ2-7	medium-sized	TRBD1	CAISELPQGVDSYEQYF	TGTGCCATCAGTGAGTTGCCACAGGGGGTGGACTCCTACGAGCAGTACTTC
TRBV15	TRBJ2-7	medium-sized	.	CATSRESASDSYEQYF	TGTGCCACCAGCAGAGAAAGCGCTAGCGACTCCTACGAGCAGTACTTC
TRBV27	TRBJ2-1	medium-sized	.	CASSSTVAGEQFF	TGTGCCAGCAGTTCGACCGTAGCAGGTGAGCAGTTCTTC
TRBV6-4	TRBJ2-1	medium-sized	TRBD1	CASSPGTGGNEQFF	TGTGCCAGCAGCCCCGGGACAGGGGGCAATGAGCAGTTCTTC
TRBV15	TRBJ2-3	medium-sized	TRBD1	CATRPGTGETDTQYF	TGTGCCACCAGGCCCGGGACAGGGGAAACAGATACGCAGTATTTT
TRBV19	TRBJ1-1	medium-sized	.	CASRWTNTEAFF	TGTGCCAGTAGGTGGACGAACACTGAAGCTTTCTTT
TRBV15	TRBJ2-1	hyperexpanded	.	CATSGSQGYNEQFF	TGTGCCACCAGCGGATCACAGGGATACAATGAGCAGTTCTTC
TRBV27	TRBJ2-1	many	.	CASSPGAGIGDEQFF	TGTGCCAGCAGTCCCGGGGCGGGGATCGGCGATGAGCAGTTCTTC
TRBV12-3/TRBV12-4	TRBJ2-4	large	TRBD1	CASSLWTGGNIQYF	TGTGCCAGCAGTTTATGGACAGGCGGGAACATTCAGTACTTC
TRBV27	TRBJ2-7	medium-sized	TRBD2	CASSLEPTSGDEQYF	TGTGCCAGCAGTTTAGAGCCGACTAGCGGCGACGAGCAGTACTTC
TRBV15	TRBJ2-6	large	.	CATSRELDGANVLTF	TGTGCCACCAGCAGAGAACTGGATGGGGCCAACGTCCTGACTTTC
TRBV7-9	TRBJ1-2	medium-sized	TRBD1	CASSLARGQGIGGYTF	TGTGCCAGCAGCTTAGCGCGGGGACAGGGGATAGGTGGCTACACCTTC
TRBV12-3/TRBV12-4	TRBJ1-1	medium-sized	.	CASSLATGGRVYTEAFF	TGTGCCAGCAGTTTAGCGACAGGAGGGAGAGTGTACACTGAAGCTTTCTTT